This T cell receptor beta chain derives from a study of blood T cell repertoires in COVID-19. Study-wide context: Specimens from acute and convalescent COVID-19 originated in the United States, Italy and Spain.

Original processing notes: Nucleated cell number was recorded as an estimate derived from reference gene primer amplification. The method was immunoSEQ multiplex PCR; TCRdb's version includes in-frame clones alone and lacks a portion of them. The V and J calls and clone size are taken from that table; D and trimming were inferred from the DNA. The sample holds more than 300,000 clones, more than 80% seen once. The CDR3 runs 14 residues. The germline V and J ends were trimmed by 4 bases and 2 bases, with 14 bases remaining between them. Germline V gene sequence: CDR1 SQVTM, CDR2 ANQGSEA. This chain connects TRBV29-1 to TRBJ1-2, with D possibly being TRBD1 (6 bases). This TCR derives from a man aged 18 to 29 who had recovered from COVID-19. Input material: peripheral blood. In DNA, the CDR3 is TGCAGCGTTGTGAGTACAGGGCCCAACTATGGCTACACCTTC. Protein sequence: CSVVSTGPNYGYTF.